This T cell receptor (beta chain) was sequenced during a study of control samples from healthy donors and cancer patients. Produced via immunoSEQ multiplex PCR; TCRdb's table is partial and in-frame only. The data hold about 410,000 clones, with 80% to 95% observed a single time. CDR1 is LNHDA and CDR2 is SQIVND in the germline V gene (reference sequence). The V end lost 5 bases, the J end lost 4 bases, and 14 bases lay between the germline ends. CDR3 length: 14 amino acids. The source of this sequence is a man in his forties with head and neck cancer. The chain is built from TRBV19 and TRBJ1-2, with a possible D match to TRBD1 (6 bases). What was sequenced was PBMCs. The CDR3 spells CASSPIPQGYGYTF. The CDR3 bases are TGTGCCAGTAGTCCAATCCCACAGGGCTATGGCTACACCTTC. Full variable domain (remainder filled in from reference TRBV19 and TRBJ1-2): DGGITQSPKYLFRKEGQNVTLSCEQNLNHDAMYWYRQDPGQGLRLIYYSQIVNDFQKGDIAEGYSVSREKKESFPLTVTSAQKNPTAFYLCASSPIPQGYGYTFGSGTRLTVV.